This record covers a single T cell receptor beta chain. What it binds is unknown. These data come from a study of vaccination effects on CD4 cells after COVID-19. Before any sequencing was done, the ViraFEST assay used viral peptide pools to expand antigen-specific CD4+ T cells. Cells that had been cultured for roughly ten days were the source of isolated CD4+ T cells. Confirmation by PCR established that the person had SARS-CoV-2 infection between March and December 2020. Cultures had half their medium replaced with IL-2 medium on days 3 and 7. Trimming shortened V by 4 bases and J by 5 bases, and 11 bases separated the two germline ends. Germline CDR1 is SGHDN and CDR2 is FVKESK. The CDR3 runs 13 residues. The data were produced by immunoSEQ multiplex PCR, yet TCRdb's version contains in-frame clones alone and is incomplete. Of 20,000 to 25,000 clones in the sample, nearly 75% were seen once.

The chain joins TRBV14 to TRBJ2-5, with D perhaps assigned TRBD1 or TRBD2 (5 bases each). Here the sequenced sample was CD4+ T cells from PBMCs cultured with a peptide pool, taken before COVID-19 vaccination. This clonotype was sampled from a human donor who had a prior SARS-CoV-2 infection. The DNA for the CDR3 is TGTGCCAGCAGCCGAGGGGTGTTGGAGACCCAGTACTTC. Translating gives CASSRGVLETQYF.